This entry lists 5 T cell receptor beta chains sequenced from one sample in a study of shared clonotypes between healthy human individuals. The naive CD8 fraction comprised CD45RO-negative cells positively selected for CCR7 and excluded terminally differentiated effector memory CD45RA+ cells. Sequenced by immunoSEQ multiplex PCR; TCRdb stores in-frame clones only, minus some. The profile shows fewer than 800,000 clones, about 90% of them singletons. The sequenced sample consisted of naive CD8+ T cells sorted from blood. All receptors come from a man aged 25-45 years in good health.

V gene TRBV28 combines with J gene TRBJ2-7; D unclear. CDR1 is MDHEN and CDR2 is SYDVKM in the germline V gene. The CDR3 sequence is 10 residues long. V lost 5 bases and J 7 bases, leaving 6 bases between the germline ends. The CDR3 spells CASSAAEQYF. The CDR3 region has the DNA TGTGCCAGCAGTGCGGCGGAGCAGTACTTC.

This rearrangement joins TRBV10-3 to TRBJ2-1, with D possibly TRBD2 on 5 matching bases. This CDR3 contains 12 residues. V lost 10 bases and J 4 bases, leaving 11 bases between the germline ends. Germline lookup yields CDR1 ENHRY and CDR2 SYGVKD. CDR3: CATARDYNEQFF. CDR3 in DNA: TGTGCCACCGCCCGGGATTACAATGAGCAGTTCTTC.

The chain recombines TRBV5-1 with TRBJ2-7, with 7 nucleotides matching TRBD1. The CDR3 contains 11 residues. Germline-derived CDR1 and CDR2 are SGHRS and YFSETQ. The V and J ends lost 5 bases and 6 bases, in that order; junction bases with no gene match: 2. The CDR3 nucleotides read TGCGCCAGCAGTGAGGGGGCCGAGCAGTACTTC. It translates to CASSEGAEQYF.

V usage is TRBV5-6 and J usage is TRBJ1-1; D unclear. The CDR3 totals 11 residues. Deletions cut 1 base from V and 8 bases from J, with 6 bases between. Germline CDR1 and CDR2: SGHDT and YYEEEE. This chain's CDR3 is CASSLNMEAFF. CDR3 DNA sequence: TGTGCCAGCAGCTTGAACATGGAAGCTTTCTTT.

This chain uses TRBV27 with TRBJ1-2, with a weak D call TRBD1 (5 bases). V lost 0 bases, J lost 7 bases, and 15 bases lay in between. This CDR3 is 15 amino acids long. Germline CDR1 MNHEY, CDR2 SMNVEV (reference sequence). The CDR3 sequence is CASSLSVGRKGGYTF. The CDR3 DNA reads TGTGCCAGCAGTTTATCCGTGGGGCGCAAAGGTGGCTACACCTTC.